The 14 T cell receptor beta chains below come from one sample, sequenced in a study of cytomegalovirus exposure and HLA in healthy donors. This table comes from immunoSEQ multiplex PCR, and its TCRdb copy is limited to in-frame clones, with some not included. The sample has some 150,000 clones, approximately 90% seen once. Sequenced input: PBMCs. Receptor source: a man aged 18 to 29 in good health and CMV-seronegative.

As DNA, the CDR3 is TGCAGCGTTGAATCGACTCAGGGGGATACGCAGTATTTT. Its translation is CSVESTQGDTQYF. This chain joins TRBV29-1 and TRBJ2-3; TRBD1 is a possible D gene (6 bases). Trimming stripped 2 bases from V and 6 bases from J, with 12 bases between. The CDR3 loop spans 13 amino acids. Germline V gene lookup returns CDR1 SQVTM and CDR2 ANQGSEA.

The chain employs TRBV28 and TRBJ2-5; 8 nucleotides line up with TRBD2. Germline lookup yields CDR1 MDHEN and CDR2 SYDVKM. V was clipped by 8 bases and J by 5 bases; unmatched bases: 13. This CDR3 contains 15 residues. CDR3 amino acids: CASDYPGGGGETQYF. The CDR3 DNA reads TGTGCCAGCGACTACCCTGGGGGCGGGGGGGAGACCCAGTACTTC.

The chain couples TRBV28 to TRBJ2-5; 8 nucleotides line up with TRBD2. J lost 2 bases, V lost 10 bases, and 12 bases had no gene match. The CDR3 length is 15 residues. From germline, CDR1 is MDHEN and CDR2 SYDVKM. The CDR3, as DNA: TGTGCCACATTAGGCCGCGGGGGGACACAAGAGACCCAGTACTTC. It is translated as CATLGRGGTQETQYF.

The chain joins TRBV14 to TRBJ2-7; 8 bases line up with TRBD2. The CDR3 is 15 residues long. In germline, CDR1 is SGHDN, CDR2 FVKESK. V lost 3 bases to trimming and J lost 1 base; unmatched junction nucleotides: 5. In DNA form, the CDR3 reads TGTGCCAGCAGCCAGGTCCCGGGGGGGTCCTACGAGCAGTACTTC. Translation gives CASSQVPGGSYEQYF.

The chain couples TRBV11-1 to TRBJ2-7, with a possible D match to TRBD2 (6 bases). CDR1 is SGHAT and CDR2 is FQDESV in the germline V gene (reference sequence). With 5 bases removed from V and 2 bases from J, the gap between germline ends came to 16 bases. This CDR3 is 15 amino acids long. The CDR3 region is CASSPIGGDPYEQYF. Here the CDR3 DNA reads TGTGCCAGCAGCCCGATTGGAGGGGACCCCTACGAGCAGTACTTC.

This chain links TRBV5-1 with TRBJ2-7; 12 positions match TRBD2. V shed 0 bases, J shed 7 bases, and the junction held 8 bases outside the gene matches. CDR1 is SGHRS, CDR2 YFSETQ, per germline. The CDR3 length is 16 residues. The CDR3 spells CASSLVQRLAGEEQYF. CDR3 DNA: TGCGCCAGCAGCTTGGTCCAGAGACTAGCGGGAGAGGAGCAGTACTTC.

V usage is TRBV6-5 and J usage is TRBJ2-1, with 9 bases identical to TRBD2. This CDR3 spans 14 amino acids. Trimming removed 4 bases from V and 7 bases from J; junction bases left unmatched: 5. Germline V gives CDR1 MNHEY, CDR2 SVGAGI. For the CDR3, the DNA is TGTGCCAGCAGTTCCCAGCGGGAGGATAATGAGCAGTTCTTC. Amino acids: CASSSQREDNEQFF.

V is TRBV7-8 and J is TRBJ2-7, with TRBD1 identical over 9 bases. The ends lost 4 bases at V and 0 bases at J; junction bases unmatched: 10. CDR3 size: 17 residues. Germline values: CDR1 SGHVS, CDR2 FQNEAQ. In DNA, the CDR3 is TGTGCCAGCAGCTCCCGAACCGGGACAGGGACCTCCTACGAGCAGTACTTC. Translated: CASSSRTGTGTSYEQYF.

This chain links TRBV25-1 with TRBJ2-7; TRBD2 agrees at 9 bases. Germline CDR1 is MGHDK and CDR2 is SYGVNS. The CDR3 covers 16 residues. Trimming cost V 4 bases and J 6 bases; bases outside gene matches: 13. For the CDR3, the DNA is TGTGCCAGCAGTGCCCCTAGGGTAGCGGGAGTAGGCGAGCAGTACTTC. Protein product: CASSAPRVAGVGEQYF.

The V call is TRBV4-1, the J call TRBJ2-7; D possibly corresponds to TRBD1 (8 bases). CDR1 is MGHRA and CDR2 is YSYEKL in the germline V gene. Deletions cut 4 bases from V and 4 bases from J, with 20 bases between. The CDR3 has 16 amino acids. CDR3 loop: CASSPRGTGGRYEQYF. The CDR3 DNA follows: TGCGCCAGCAGCCCGCGGGGGACAGGAGGGCGGTACGAGCAGTACTTC.

The chain carries TRBV7-9 and TRBJ2-1, with D tentatively TRBD2 (6 bases). The CDR3 totals 16 residues. From germline, CDR1 is SEHNR and CDR2 FQNEAQ (reference sequence). V lost 5 bases and J lost 8, with 22 bases in between. The CDR3 protein is CASSPEGLLGPDEQFF. The CDR3 region has the DNA TGTGCCAGCAGCCCCGAGGGACTCCTGGGCCCCGATGAGCAGTTCTTC.

There are a few counts of this clone. The rearrangement joins TRBV7-9 to TRBJ2-3; TRBD2 matches 13 bases. CDR1 is SEHNR, CDR2 FQNEAQ, per germline (reference sequence). This CDR3 is built from 16 residues. V lost 4 bases to trimming and J lost 2 bases; unmatched junction nucleotides: 3. This CDR3 reads CASSSGLAGYTDTQYF. CDR3 DNA: TGTGCCAGCAGCTCGGGACTAGCGGGGTACACAGATACGCAGTATTTT.

The genes are TRBV7-8 and TRBJ2-1, with a tentative D call TRBD2 (6 bases). This CDR3 spans 14 amino acids. V lost 5 bases to trimming and J lost 1 base, with 9 bases between them. Germline V gives CDR1 SGHVS, CDR2 FQNEAQ. This CDR3 is CASSAGTSYNEQFF. CDR3 DNA: TGTGCCAGCAGCGCTGGGACTTCCTACAATGAGCAGTTCTTC.

V usage is TRBV5-6 and J usage is TRBJ1-5; TRBD1 matches at 10 bases. Trimming removed 4 bases from V and 6 bases from J; junction bases left unmatched: 7. The CDR3 has 15 residues. Germline V gives CDR1 SGHDT, CDR2 YYEEEE. The CDR3 region has the DNA TGTGCCAGCAGCACCCGGACAGGGGGTTTTCAGCCCCAGCATTTT. It codes for CASSTRTGGFQPQHF.